Listed below are T cell receptor beta chains from one sample, sequenced in a study of early T cells in non-severe SARS-CoV-2 infection. One entry per CDR3 protein, called by TCRdb with MiXCR from the 5' RACE reads. The table records more than 85,000 distinct CDR3 sequences, 16% of them present only once. The sequenced sample consisted of whole blood. Receptors originate from an adult who was a healthcare worker with PCR-confirmed SARS-CoV-2 infection or an uninfected control (not recorded which). Each CDR3 is given without its conserved first and last residue. Each record gives: clone size, V gene, J gene, CDR3 protein. Size is stated for part of the rows, as once, few or many counts, or as a class when the clone is expanded.

>few|TRBV11-2|TRBJ1-1
ASSLEAENTEAF
>few|TRBV25-1|TRBJ2-3
ASSEYDRLAGGTDTQY
>few|TRBV7-2|TRBJ2-1
ASSLLDYQYNEQF
>.|TRBV19|TRBJ2-3
ASSPGLAGVTGDTQY
>many|TRBV9|TRBJ2-3
ASSVTGGQRGDTQY
>.|TRBV5-1|TRBJ1-2
ASSSTGGLTEGYGYT
>.|TRBV19|TRBJ2-7
ASSARGRSSDEQY
>.|TRBV6-5|TRBJ2-2
ASSRSGTSGSVRTGELF
>many|TRBV3-1|TRBJ1-5
ASTPDGRVDQPQH
>.|TRBV5-4|TRBJ2-6
ASSLRESGANVLT
>.|TRBV29-1|TRBJ1-1
SVILGRNTEAF
>once|TRBV28|TRBJ1-6
ASSLSTGGDSPLH
>many|TRBV9|TRBJ2-1
ASSVRAGGESFGPYNEQF
>few|TRBV5-6|TRBJ2-7
ASSQTGTSGTLSYEQY
>.|TRBV20-1|TRBJ2-5
SAMPRQLSVWETQY
>.|TRBV6-2/TRBV6-3|TRBJ1-3
ASSYGGLSGNTIY
>.|TRBV28|TRBJ2-7
ASSQGLATYEQY
>.|TRBV27|TRBJ2-7
ASSLVAGRDEQY
>.|TRBV6-2/TRBV6-3|TRBJ1-2
ASSSLPGQGSYGYT
>few|TRBV20-1|TRBJ1-5
SASRDTSLSNQPQH
>few|TRBV5-4|TRBJ2-7
ASSLKGFYEQY
>.|TRBV20-1|TRBJ2-5
SAPGHLQETQY
>.|TRBV12-3/TRBV12-4|TRBJ2-4
ASRTHGLGGIQY
>.|TRBV29-1|TRBJ2-3
SLQRGGDTDTQY
>.|TRBV2|TRBJ1-2
ASQRYSESFYGYT
>few|TRBV29-1|TRBJ1-2
SVDSGTWGYT
>few|TRBV18|TRBJ2-1
ASSPSDRGEF
>many|TRBV28|TRBJ1-1
ASSSPDMSGTEAF
>many|TRBV29-1|TRBJ1-1
SVYRQGAGEAF
>few|TRBV7-2|TRBJ2-3
ASSLRGTSSEADTQY
>many|TRBV20-1|TRBJ2-5
SSGTTQETQY
>few|TRBV3-1|TRBJ1-6
ASSPEVAALNSPLH
>few|TRBV20-1|TRBJ2-3
SAIHYRGADTQY
>many|TRBV7-2|TRBJ1-1
ASSLASVAQTEAF
>.|TRBV7-9|TRBJ2-3
ASSSQETGYTDTQY
>few|TRBV12-3/TRBV12-4|TRBJ2-1
ASSSTTSGYNEQF
>few|TRBV2|TRBJ1-4
ASIRDSSGDEKLF
>.|TRBV5-4|TRBJ2-7
ASSLEFYEQY
>few|TRBV6-2/TRBV6-3|TRBJ1-5
ASSYLGSNQPQH
>few|TRBV9|TRBJ1-1
ASSQTTRAAEAF
>.|TRBV27|TRBJ2-1
ASSNTPISYNEQF
>few|TRBV2|TRBJ2-7
ASQFNRLSSYEQY
>few|TRBV7-8|TRBJ1-3
ASSLAHRPSSGNTIY
>few|TRBV4-1|TRBJ2-5
ASSQGLAETQY
>.|TRBV5-1|TRBJ1-1
ASSFSGVSDTEAF
>.|TRBV27|TRBJ1-4
ASRLGTQLF
>.|TRBV6-5|TRBJ2-7
ASRKDRASYEQY